The present T cell receptor beta chain was sequenced within a study of Ad26.COV2.S vaccination and SARS-CoV-2 variants. Findings and caveats of the study: Substantial breadth was reported for post-vaccination spike-specific CD8+ and CD4+ T cells.

Assay: immunoSEQ multiplex PCR; the TCRdb copy retains only in-frame clones and omits some. The sample records roughly 380,000 clones, about nine tenths being singletons. The CDR3 is 16 residues long. Germline values: CDR1 MNHNY, CDR2 SVGAGI (reference sequence). Trimming shortened V by 5 bases and J by 2 bases, and 18 bases separated the two germline ends. Treatment noted: approximately 18 received Ad26.COV2.S at low or high dose, single or two shots; five or six received placebo; per-sample allocation not given. Day 63 after the first injection of vaccine or placebo was the sampling time. This person who donated was an adult of 18-55 years in Boston. With regard to this clone: Its antigen is as yet unknown.

The V and J genes are TRBV6-6 and TRBJ1-2; D is possibly TRBD1 (6 bases). The receptor was isolated from a person aged 18-65 years who received the Ad26.COV2.S COVID-19 vaccine or a placebo. Sequenced material: peripheral blood, taken in a trial of Ad26.COV2.S vaccine versus placebo. The CDR3 coding sequence is TGTGCCAGCAGTCAGAAGTACAGGGAGGAAAACTATGGCTACACCTTC. Translation: CASSQKYREENYGYTF.